The 18 T cell receptor beta chains below were found in one sample sequenced in a study of cytotoxic CD8 clonotypes in ibrutinib-treated CLL. TCRdb keeps only in-frame clones here, not all; method: immunoSEQ multiplex PCR. The sample consists of around 250,000 clones, 60% to 75% of them appearing once. The sequencing used PBMCs, collected after 24 months of ibrutinib treatment. The receptors here all came from a human donor with chronic lymphocytic leukemia.

This rearrangement joins TRBV29-1 to TRBJ2-7; either TRBD1 or TRBD2 may fit D (5 bases each). Trimming pared 4 bases from V and 7 bases from J, leaving 14 bases between. Germline V gene data show CDR1 as SQVTM and CDR2 as ANQGSEA. This CDR3 region has 12 residues. DNA for the CDR3: TGCAGCGTTGCCATAGGGACGAGGGAGCAGTACTTC. Translated: CSVAIGTREQYF.

CDR3 nucleotides: TGTGCCAGCAGCTTTACCGAGGGGCGGCCCTACGAGCAGTACTTC. Translating gives CASSFTEGRPYEQYF. The V gene is TRBV6-4, the J gene TRBJ2-7; D may be TRBD1 or TRBD2 (5 bases each). There are 15 residues in the CDR3. Trimming took off 6 bases at V and 2 bases at J, with 17 bases between the two ends. Germline values: CDR1 MRHNA, CDR2 SNTAGT.

V and J are TRBV29-1 and TRBJ2-7; 8 positions agree with TRBD2. The CDR3 contains 13 residues. Germline V gives CDR1 SQVTM, CDR2 ANQGSEA. V was clipped by 3 bases and J by 5 bases; unmatched bases: 6. CDR3 sequence: CSVESGRLDEQYF. The DNA of the CDR3 is TGCAGCGTTGAGAGCGGGAGACTCGACGAGCAGTACTTC.

The V gene is TRBV2, the J gene TRBJ1-1, with D unclear. Looked up from germline, CDR1 is SNHLY and CDR2 is FYNNEI. The germline V and J ends were trimmed by 9 bases and 2 bases, with 16 bases remaining between them. This CDR3 is built from 14 residues. CDR3 sequence (DNA): TGTGCCAGTTTCGTGCGCGGACGAAACACTGAAGCTTTCTTT. It translates to CASFVRGRNTEAFF.

This chain joins TRBV30 and TRBJ2-3, with TRBD2 matching 7 bases. The V gene end was trimmed by 5 bases and the J gene end by 1 base; junction bases not matched to a gene: 0. The CDR3 consists of 12 residues. Germline V gene lookup returns CDR1 GTSNPN and CDR2 SVGIG (reference sequence). This CDR3 is CAWAGGTDTQYF. DNA of the CDR3: TGTGCCTGGGCGGGGGGCACAGATACGCAGTATTTT.

This chain links TRBV7-3 with TRBJ2-1, with TRBD2 matching 9 bases. V lost 3 bases to trimming and J lost 5 bases; unmatched junction nucleotides: 11. CDR3 length equals 17 residues. Germline V CDR1 and CDR2: SGHTA, FQGTGA. The CDR3 coding sequence is TGTGCCAGCAGCTTTCTCGCGGGAGGGACGGGACACAATGAGCAGTTCTTC. Protein product: CASSFLAGGTGHNEQFF.

This rearrangement joins TRBV27 to TRBJ2-1, with D possibly called TRBD1 or TRBD2 (8 bases each). V was shortened by 8 bases and J by 5 bases, with 19 bases between the two germline ends. The germline V gene encodes CDR1 MNHEY and CDR2 SMNVEV (reference sequence). The CDR3 is 15 residues long. The CDR3 nucleotides read TGTGCCAGCCACAGGGGGAGCGGGAGTAACAATGAGCAGTTCTTC. Amino acid sequence: CASHRGSGSNNEQFF.

This chain connects TRBV5-1 to TRBJ2-5, with no clear D. The CDR3 has 17 residues. Trimming removed 2 bases at V and 1 base at J, with 18 bases between. CDR1 is SGHRS, CDR2 YFSETQ, per germline. This CDR3 is CASSFFQVIASQETQYF. For the CDR3, the DNA is TGCGCCAGCAGCTTTTTCCAGGTGATAGCCTCCCAAGAGACCCAGTACTTC.

This clone was detected only a few times. The chain links TRBV25-1 to TRBJ1-1; 10 nucleotides align to TRBD1. Germline V gene lookup returns CDR1 MGHDK and CDR2 SYGVNS. The CDR3 contains 14 residues. V gave up 4 bases and J gave up 11 bases; unmatched junction bases: 10. As DNA, the CDR3 is TGTGCCAGCAGTGCTTCCGGGACAGGGGCTAAGGCTTTCTTT. Amino acids: CASSASGTGAKAFF.

This clone turned up a few times. This chain connects TRBV5-6 to TRBJ1-2, with TRBD1 matching 7 bases. The V gene end was trimmed by 6 bases and the J gene end by 6 bases; junction bases not matched to a gene: 11. CDR1 is SGHDT, CDR2 YYEEEE, per germline. The CDR3 loop spans 14 amino acids. The CDR3 bases are TGTGCCAGCATACAGGAGGGGGCGCAAAATGGCTACACCTTC. Its translation: CASIQEGAQNGYTF.

The chain links TRBV9 to TRBJ2-1, with D uncertain. Trimming cost V 4 bases and J 3 bases, with 14 bases left between them. This CDR3 spans 15 amino acids. The germline gives CDR1 SGDLS, CDR2 YYNGEE. The CDR3 here is CASSSRIQLYNEQFF. The CDR3 DNA reads as TGTGCCAGCAGCAGCCGGATACAACTCTACAATGAGCAGTTCTTC.

The chain employs TRBV7-2 and TRBJ1-4, with TRBD1 identical over 9 bases. The CDR3 runs 14 residues. Losses at the gene ends were 1 base for V and 7 bases for J; bases not matched to a gene: 1. The germline CDR1 and CDR2 sequences are SGHTA and FQGNSA. The CDR3 nucleotides read TGTGCCAGCAGCTTAGAACAGGGGGCTGAAAAACTGTTTTTT. This codes for CASSLEQGAEKLFF.

This clone was found once. Here the CDR3 reads CASSLELAGRETQYF. The CDR3 DNA reads as TGCGCCAGCAGCCTAGAGCTGGCGGGACGGGAGACCCAGTACTTC. The chain is built from TRBV5-1 and TRBJ2-5; D perhaps matches TRBD2 (6 bases). There are 15 residues in the CDR3. Trimming pared 4 bases from V and 5 bases from J, leaving 18 bases between. In germline, CDR1 is SGHRS, CDR2 YFSETQ.

This clone appeared a single time. This chain uses TRBV18 with TRBJ1-4; TRBD1 matches at 7 bases. Germline values: CDR1 KGHSH, CDR2 LQKENI. V was clipped by 4 bases and J by 4 bases; unmatched bases: 6. CDR3 length: 15 amino acids. The CDR3 DNA sequence: TGTGCCAGCTCACTCAAGCGGGACAGTAATGAAAAACTGTTTTTT. Translated: CASSLKRDSNEKLFF.

This clone was counted a few times. The J gene is TRBJ1-2, the V gene TRBV28; 9 bases match TRBD1. This CDR3 region has 14 residues. Germline CDR1 MDHEN, CDR2 SYDVKM. V dropped 5 bases and J dropped 4; count of bases not matched to a gene: 5. CDR3 residues: CASSQGQGIYGYTF. CDR3 coding DNA: TGTGCCAGCAGTCAAGGACAGGGGATCTATGGCTACACCTTC.

This clone appeared a few times. The rearrangement links TRBV7-9 to TRBJ2-7, with no clear D. The CDR3 has 11 amino acids. The V gene's germline CDR1 is SEHNR and CDR2 FQNEAQ (reference sequence). Trimming took 3 bases from V and 5 from J, leaving 5 bases between them. The CDR3 DNA reads as TGTGCCAGCAGCTTTAGGGACGAGCAGTACTTC. Protein: CASSFRDEQYF.

The J gene is TRBJ2-7, the V gene TRBV9; TRBD2 aligns across 8 bases. There are 17 residues in the CDR3. Germline V lookup: CDR1 SGDLS, CDR2 YYNGEE. V shed 4 bases and J 0 bases; nucleotides not matched to a gene: 12. The CDR3 region is CASSPPQASGRSYEQYF. The CDR3 DNA reads as TGTGCCAGCAGCCCCCCCCAGGCTAGCGGGCGCTCCTACGAGCAGTACTTC.

Comments on this clone: The identical CDR3 is also encoded by other nucleotide sequences in the sample. The rearrangement links TRBV11-3 to TRBJ2-1, with a weak D call TRBD2 (5 bases). The CDR3 is 13 amino acids. In germline, CDR1 is SGHNT, CDR2 YENEEA. V was clipped by 6 bases and J by 9 bases, with 15 bases between them. The CDR3 spells CASSLKGVGEQFF. CDR3 in DNA: TGTGCCAGCAGTCTGAAGGGAGTGGGTGAGCAGTTCTTC.